Presented here are 23 T cell receptor beta chains from one specimen sequenced in a study of CD4 T cells in relation to SARS-CoV-2 and coronaviruses. Their antigens remain unidentified. The unexposed donors gave CD4+ T cells in about 2010-2019, prior to COVID-19. After approximately ten days of culture, CD4+ T cells were isolated. Profiled with immunoSEQ multiplex PCR; TCRdb holds only in-frame clones, not every one. The sample has 9,500 to 13,000 clones; roughly 84% are singletons. Input material: CD4+ T cells from PBMCs, cultured in vitro. Receptors originate from a human donor in good health.

The CDR3 region has the DNA TGTGCCAGCAGTCGAAGACAGGGGAAATTCTACGAGCAGTACTTC. Translation gives CASSRRQGKFYEQYF. This sequence joins TRBV6-2 or TRBV6-3 and TRBJ2-7; TRBD1 aligns across 8 bases. V was pared by 5 bases and J by 3 bases, with 9 bases of the junction left unmatched. CDR1 and CDR2 from the germline V gene are MNHEY and SVGEGT. The CDR3 consists of 15 residues.

The CDR3 is CASSPVGGRGLAGDTQYF. CDR3 DNA: TGTGCCAGCAGCCCAGTGGGCGGGCGGGGACTAGCTGGAGATACGCAGTATTTT. The V call is TRBV3-1 (or the pseudogene TRBV3-2), the J call TRBJ2-3; TRBD2 matches 9 bases. The CDR3 has 18 amino acids. V was pared by 4 bases and J by 5 bases, with 16 bases of the junction left unmatched. Germline V gene sequence: CDR1 LGHDT, CDR2 YNNKEL (reference sequence).

This chain links TRBV5-1 with TRBJ2-7; tentatively, D is TRBD2 (5 bases). The germline V gene has CDR1 SGHRS and CDR2 YFSETQ. This CDR3 spans 15 amino acids. The V gene lost 0 bases and the J gene lost 9 bases, with 19 bases spanning the gap. This CDR3 is CASSLVEEGYERQYF. In DNA, the CDR3 is TGCGCCAGCAGCTTGGTCGAAGAGGGCTACGAGCGGCAGTACTTC.

This clone was detected only a few times. V is TRBV3-1 (or the pseudogene TRBV3-2) and J is TRBJ2-7, with TRBD1 matching 7 bases. V was pared by 4 bases and J by 3 bases, with 6 bases of the junction left unmatched. The CDR3 is 14 amino acids. CDR1 is LGHDT, CDR2 YNNKEL, per germline (reference sequence). Here the CDR3 reads CASSPGTVDYEQYF. In nucleotides, the CDR3 is TGTGCCAGCAGCCCAGGGACAGTGGACTACGAGCAGTACTTC.

The V call is TRBV5-1, the J call TRBJ2-6; no clear D gene. The V end was cut by 7 bases, the J end by 4 bases, with 9 bases between. The CDR3 sequence is 13 residues long. Germline values: CDR1 SGHRS, CDR2 YFSETQ. CDR3 region: CASSVGGANVLTF. The CDR3 DNA reads TGCGCCAGCTCAGTCGGAGGGGCCAACGTCCTGACTTTC.

The chain uses TRBV29-1 and TRBJ1-4; 9 nucleotides agree with TRBD1. The CDR3 length is 16 residues. The germline gives CDR1 SQVTM, CDR2 ANQGSEA. V was pared by 6 bases and J by 4 bases, with 12 bases of the junction left unmatched. The CDR3: CSVAGTGTEGNEKLFF. In DNA form, the CDR3 reads TGCAGCGTCGCCGGGACAGGGACGGAGGGTAATGAAAAACTGTTTTTT.

The CDR3 loop is CASSLQGVTNVLTF. Here the CDR3 DNA reads TGTGCCAGCAGCTTACAGGGAGTGACCAACGTCCTGACTTTC. The chain joins TRBV5-4 to TRBJ2-6, with D perhaps TRBD1 (6 bases). Trimming took off 2 bases at V and 8 bases at J, with 11 bases between the two ends. In germline, CDR1 is SGHNT, CDR2 YYREEE (reference sequence). The CDR3 sequence is 14 residues long.

The chain carries TRBV21-1 and TRBJ2-1; the table names TRBD2, a call not compared with the DNA. TRBV21-1 is deemed a pseudogene. The CDR3 length is 16 residues. The DNA for the CDR3 is TGTGCCAGCAGAAAAGAGACTAGCGGCTATAACAATGAGCAGTTCTTC. Translation gives CASRKETSGYNNEQFF.

The J gene is TRBJ2-1, the V gene TRBV29-1, with 8 bases that match TRBD2. The junction had 8 bases not matched to a gene; V was cut back by 1 base and J by 6 bases. This CDR3 has 15 residues. The germline gives CDR1 SQVTM, CDR2 ANQGSEA. In DNA, the CDR3 is TGCAGCGTTGAAGGGATAGCGGGGCAGGGCAATGAGCAGTTCTTC. The encoded protein is CSVEGIAGQGNEQFF.

The gene calls are TRBV7-8 and TRBJ1-6; no firm D call. Trimming left V 5 bases short and J 0 bases short, with 17 bases between. The CDR3 length is 18 residues. Looked up from germline, CDR1 is SGHVS and CDR2 is FQNEAQ. The CDR3 region is CASSKRTVVSSYNSPLHF. DNA for the CDR3: TGTGCCAGCAGCAAGAGGACCGTAGTCAGCTCCTATAATTCACCCCTCCACTTT.

This chain connects TRBV19 to TRBJ2-5; D possibly uses TRBD1 or TRBD2 (6 bases each). The CDR3 runs to 15 residues. In germline, CDR1 is LNHDA, CDR2 SQIVND (reference sequence). Trimming removed 6 bases at V and 6 bases at J, with 20 bases between. The CDR3 coding sequence is TGTGCCAGTAGCAACCTCAAGGGGGGTGGAAAGACCCAGTACTTC. Translated: CASSNLKGGGKTQYF.

The chain is built from TRBV5-1 and TRBJ2-5; possibly TRBD1 or TRBD2 for D (6 bases each). V lost 0 bases and J 4 bases, leaving 19 bases between the germline ends. Germline CDR1 SGHRS, CDR2 YFSETQ. The CDR3 covers 17 residues. The DNA for the CDR3 is TGCGCCAGCAGCTTGGGTGGGGGGCAATTGTGGAGAGAGACCCAGTACTTC. Translated: CASSLGGGQLWRETQYF.

The chain combines TRBV12-5 with TRBJ1-5; D is uncertain. Trimming pared 5 bases from V and 0 bases from J, leaving 14 bases between. The germline CDR1 and CDR2 sequences are LGHNT and FRNRAP. This CDR3 comprises 16 residues. CDR3 sequence (DNA): TGTGCTAGTGGTCTCGGTGCCATATATAGCAATCAGCCCCAGCATTTT. This codes for CASGLGAIYSNQPQHF.

A single count supports this clone. The chain uses TRBV19 and TRBJ2-5; a possible D gene is TRBD2 (7 bases). The CDR3 runs to 13 residues. From germline, CDR1 is LNHDA and CDR2 SQIVND (reference sequence). Trimming stripped 4 bases from V and 5 bases from J, with 11 bases between. The CDR3 DNA sequence: TGTGCCAGTAGTAGGGGGGGGCTTGAGACCCAGTACTTC. Its protein is CASSRGGLETQYF.

The chain has TRBV19 and TRBJ1-5; TRBD1 agrees at 9 bases. The CDR3 length is 17 residues. J gave up 0 bases and V 0 bases, and 3 bases lay outside the gene matches. From germline, CDR1 is LNHDA and CDR2 SQIVND (reference sequence). CDR3 in DNA: TGTGCCAGTAGTATAGAGGACAGGGGCCGTAGCAATCAGCCCCAGCATTTT. It specifies CASSIEDRGRSNQPQHF.

This clone showed up just once. J is TRBJ2-3 and V is TRBV10-3; 16 bases fit TRBD2. This CDR3 has 17 amino acids. Germline-derived CDR1 and CDR2 are ENHRY and SYGVKD. CDR3 amino acids: CAHQPGTSGGGTDTQYF. The CDR3 DNA is TGTGCGCATCAGCCTGGGACTAGCGGGGGGGGCACAGATACGCAGTATTTT.

The chain has TRBV30 and TRBJ1-2; D gene uncertain. The V gene lost 4 bases and the J gene lost 1 base, with 4 bases spanning the gap. The CDR3 spans 11 residues. Germline V gene lookup returns CDR1 GTSNPN and CDR2 SVGIG (reference sequence). The CDR3 DNA reads TGTGCCTGGACACTTAACTATGGCTACACCTTC. Its translation is CAWTLNYGYTF. The entire variable domain, with the rest obtained from reference TRBV30 and TRBJ1-2, is as follows: SQTIHQWPATLVQPVGSPLSLECTVEGTSNPNLYWYRQAAGRGLQLLFYSVGIGQISSEVPQNLSASRPQDRQFILSSKKLLLSDSGFYLCAWTLNYGYTFGSGTRLTVV.

This clone came up a few times. The J gene is TRBJ2-7, the V gene TRBV27; 7 bases match TRBD1. The CDR3 length is 15 residues. Trimming removed 3 bases from V and 4 bases from J; junction bases left unmatched: 9. In germline, CDR1 is MNHEY, CDR2 SMNVEV (reference sequence). CDR3 DNA: TGTGCCAGCAGTTTCAAGCCGGGACAGACTTACGAGCAGTACTTC. Translating it yields CASSFKPGQTYEQYF.

The CDR3 spells CASSHPGHGEAFF. CDR3 DNA sequence: TGCGCCAGCAGTCACCCTGGACACGGTGAAGCTTTCTTT. This chain joins TRBV23-1 and TRBJ1-1, with D tentatively TRBD1 (5 bases). Being an ORF, TRBV23-1 has a function that is uncertain. V lost 3 bases to trimming and J lost 7 bases, with 12 bases between them. The CDR3 runs 13 residues.

This chain connects TRBV5-1 to TRBJ2-3; TRBD2 agrees at 7 bases. Germline CDR1 reads SGHRS; CDR2 reads YFSETQ. V was clipped by 5 bases and J by 0 bases; unmatched bases: 12. There are 17 residues in the CDR3. CDR3 loop: CASSSEAAGPSTDTQYF. CDR3 nucleotides: TGCGCCAGCAGTTCTGAAGCAGCGGGACCTAGCACAGATACGCAGTATTTT.

The chain uses TRBV7-6 and TRBJ2-7, with 14 bases lining up with TRBD2. Trimming cost V 4 bases and J 7 bases; bases outside gene matches: 12. Looked up from germline, CDR1 is SGHVS and CDR2 is FNYEAQ. This CDR3 region has 17 residues. The DNA for the CDR3 is TGTGCCAGCAGCTCCGGACTAGCGGGAGGCAACTGGGGAGAGCAGTACTTC. This codes for CASSSGLAGGNWGEQYF. The variable domain in full, with the rest retrieved from reference TRBV7-6 and TRBJ2-7, is GAGVSQSPRYKVTKRGQDVALRCDPISGHVSLYWYRQALGQGPEFLTYFNYEAQQDKSGLPNDRFSAERPEGSISTLTIQRTEQRDSAMYRCASSSGLAGGNWGEQYFGPGTRLTVT.

V usage is TRBV7-9 and J usage is TRBJ2-1, with D perhaps matching TRBD2 (5 bases). Trimming stripped 8 bases from V and 3 bases from J, with 11 bases between. Looked up from germline, CDR1 is SEHNR and CDR2 is FQNEAQ (reference sequence). This CDR3 comprises 13 residues. The CDR3 DNA is TGTGCCAGCGGAACCGAGGGCTACAATGAGCAGTTCTTC. It specifies CASGTEGYNEQFF. Based on the CDR3 plus reference TRBV7-9 and TRBJ2-1, the full variable domain is DTGVSQNPRHKITKRGQNVTFRCDPISEHNRLYWYRQTLGQGPEFLTYFQNEAQLEKSRLLSDRFSAERPKGSFSTLEIQRTEQGDSAMYLCASGTEGYNEQFFGPGTRLTVL.

A single count supports this clone. The chain is built from TRBV5-1 and TRBJ2-3; D is ambiguous. In germline, CDR1 is SGHRS, CDR2 YFSETQ. The CDR3 contains 13 residues. Trimming stripped 0 bases from V and 3 bases from J, with 5 bases between. The CDR3 region has the DNA TGCGCCAGCAGCTTGGGACCAACAGATACGCAGTATTTT. This gives the protein CASSLGPTDTQYF.